The 22 T cell receptor beta chains below all came from one sample that was sequenced in a study of blood T cell repertoires in COVID-19. Some clones are missing from TCRdb's copy, which holds only in-frame ones; the method was immunoSEQ multiplex PCR. The sample lists around 290,000 clones; around nine tenths were seen once. The material sequenced was PBMCs or T cells enriched from blood (not recorded which). These TCRs come from a woman under 40 who had recovered from COVID-19.

The V gene is TRBV15, the J gene TRBJ2-3; D not certain. V lost 1 base and J 2 bases, leaving 4 bases between the germline ends. The CDR3 is 13 residues long. Germline V gene sequence: CDR1 LNHNV, CDR2 YYDKDF (reference sequence). DNA of the CDR3: TGTGCCACCAGCAGAGCTATCACAGATACGCAGTATTTT. Residues: CATSRAITDTQYF.

The chain carries TRBV6-5 and TRBJ1-2; D possibly corresponds to TRBD1 (5 bases). Trimming left V 7 bases short and J 1 base short, with 13 bases between. Germline loops: CDR1 MNHEY, CDR2 SVGAGI. The length of the CDR3 is 14 residues. CDR3 in DNA: TGTGCCAGCACCAAGGGGAGGGTTAACTATGGCTACACCTTC. Its protein is CASTKGRVNYGYTF.

V and J are TRBV14 and TRBJ2-3; D is uncertain. V dropped 0 bases and J dropped 6 bases, with 7 bases sitting between them. Germline assignment: CDR1 SGHDN and CDR2 FVKESK. The CDR3 covers 13 residues. The CDR3 spells CASSQDNTDTQYF. CDR3 nucleotides: TGTGCCAGCAGCCAAGATAATACTGATACGCAGTATTTT.

The count of this clone is one. The chain recombines TRBV6-1 with TRBJ1-1; 7 nucleotides line up with TRBD1. CDR1 is MNHNS, CDR2 SASEGT, per germline. After removal of 2 bases from V and 4 bases from J, the junction contained 13 bases not matched to a gene. This CDR3 spans 17 amino acids. Here the CDR3 reads CASSEKLFSQGITEAFF. Here the CDR3 DNA reads TGTGCCAGCAGTGAAAAATTGTTCTCACAGGGGATCACTGAAGCTTTCTTT.

The chain recombines TRBV18 with TRBJ2-5; the D gene is possibly TRBD1 (6 bases). The germline V gene has CDR1 KGHSH and CDR2 LQKENI. CDR3 length: 14 amino acids. Trimming took off 5 bases at V and 4 bases at J, with 14 bases between the two ends. The DNA of the CDR3 is TGTGCCAGCTCAGAGACAGGTCGCGGAGAGACCCAGTACTTC. Translated, it gives CASSETGRGETQYF.

The gene calls are TRBV5-1 and TRBJ1-6; 8 nucleotides agree with TRBD1. CDR1 and CDR2 from the germline V gene are SGHRS and YFSETQ. V shed 5 bases and J 8 bases; nucleotides not matched to a gene: 3. This CDR3 spans 13 amino acids. The CDR3 region has the DNA TGCGCCAGCAGGGACAGGGAACATTCACCCCTCCACTTT. Translated, it gives CASRDREHSPLHF.

The chain carries TRBV5-4 and TRBJ2-7, with a tentative D call TRBD2 (6 bases). V lost 4 bases and J 3 bases, leaving 11 bases between the germline ends. Germline V lookup: CDR1 SGHNT, CDR2 YYREEE (reference sequence). The CDR3 has 13 amino acids. CDR3 region: CASSRDSIYEQYF. The CDR3 DNA follows: TGTGCCAGCAGCCGGGACTCTATCTACGAGCAGTACTTC.

V and J are TRBV9 and TRBJ2-3; 8 bases line up with TRBD2. CDR1 and CDR2 (germline): SGDLS, YYNGEE. V gave up 5 bases and J gave up 2 bases; unmatched junction bases: 7. The CDR3 has 15 amino acids. The CDR3 protein is CASSPLAELTDTQYF. The DNA of the CDR3 is TGTGCCAGCAGTCCACTAGCGGAACTCACAGATACGCAGTATTTT.

The rearrangement links TRBV5-4 to TRBJ2-7, with 7 bases aligning to TRBD1. Germline V gene lookup returns CDR1 SGHNT and CDR2 YYREEE (reference sequence). The trim removed 4 bases at V and 1 base at J, leaving 5 bases unmatched. This CDR3 spans 14 amino acids. In DNA form, the CDR3 reads TGTGCCAGCAGCGGACGACAGGGTTCCTACGAGCAGTACTTC. Its protein is CASSGRQGSYEQYF.

Only one count was recorded for this clone. The chain employs TRBV6-2 or TRBV6-3 and TRBJ1-2, with D tentatively TRBD1 (5 bases). The V gene lost 0 bases and the J gene lost 7 bases, with 24 bases spanning the gap. This CDR3 has 18 amino acids. Germline V gene sequence: CDR1 MNHEY, CDR2 SVGEGT. The CDR3: CASSYSKLRQTALGGYTF. CDR3 DNA: TGTGCCAGCAGTTACTCGAAATTAAGGCAGACAGCTTTGGGTGGCTACACCTTC.

The chain employs TRBV4-2 and TRBJ2-7; tentative D call: TRBD2 (6 bases). V shed 1 base and J shed 7 bases, with 17 bases lying between them. The CDR3 consists of 15 residues. The germline gives CDR1 LGHNA, CDR2 YNFKEQ. CDR3 amino acids: CASSQGSLASGEQYF. DNA for the CDR3: TGTGCCAGCAGCCAAGGAAGTCTAGCGTCGGGGGAGCAGTACTTC.

In its sample, this clone was seen once. The J gene is TRBJ1-1, the V gene TRBV28; TRBD1 matches 7 bases. The germline V gene has CDR1 MDHEN and CDR2 SYDVKM. The CDR3 contains 14 residues. V shed 6 bases and J 0 bases; nucleotides not matched to a gene: 4. DNA for the CDR3: TGTGCCAGCAGCCAACAGGGGTTGAACACTGAAGCTTTCTTT. It specifies CASSQQGLNTEAFF.

This clone was seen once. This sequence joins TRBV5-5 and TRBJ2-2; D perhaps matches TRBD1 (6 bases). The length of the CDR3 is 14 residues. Germline V lookup: CDR1 SGHKS, CDR2 YYEKEE (reference sequence). Trimming cost V 0 bases and J 4 bases, with 7 bases left between them. CDR3 protein: CASSLVQGTGELFF. The CDR3, as DNA: TGTGCCAGCAGCTTGGTACAGGGCACCGGGGAGCTGTTTTTT.

The chain recombines TRBV6-2 or TRBV6-3 with TRBJ2-7; TRBD1 is a possible D gene (6 bases). Germline V gene sequence: CDR1 MNHEY, CDR2 SVGEGT. Deletions cut 0 bases from V and 0 bases from J, with 24 bases between. The CDR3 extends over 20 amino acids. CDR3 sequence: CASSYSSNLAGQKISYEQYF. CDR3 in DNA: TGTGCCAGCAGTTACTCATCAAATTTGGCCGGACAGAAAATCTCCTACGAGCAGTACTTC.

CDR3 sequence (DNA): TGTGCCTGGAGACCTTCGGACAGGAATAATTCACCCCTCCACTTT. As protein: CAWRPSDRNNSPLHF. The chain carries TRBV30 and TRBJ1-6; 7 positions agree with TRBD1. Germline lookup yields CDR1 GTSNPN and CDR2 SVGIG (reference sequence). This CDR3 has 15 amino acids. V lost 3 bases, J lost 5 bases, and 7 bases stayed unmatched.

This chain links TRBV7-3 with TRBJ2-3; possible D gene TRBD2, 5 bases. The length of the CDR3 is 15 residues. The ends were cut back, 5 bases at V and 2 bases at J, with 14 bases in the middle. The germline V gene has CDR1 SGHTA and CDR2 FQGTGA. The CDR3: CASSLASGITDTQYF. CDR3 coding DNA: TGTGCCAGCAGCCTAGCTTCCGGGATCACAGATACGCAGTATTTT.

This clone was detected once. The chain employs TRBV5-4 and TRBJ1-5, with 8 bases aligning to TRBD1. The J segment lost 5 bases and the V segment lost 4 bases, leaving 8 bases of the junction unmatched. Germline V gives CDR1 SGHNT, CDR2 YYREEE (reference sequence). The CDR3 covers 15 residues. CDR3 in amino acids: CASSIEPDRDQPQHF. CDR3 coding DNA: TGTGCCAGCAGCATAGAACCGGACAGGGATCAGCCCCAGCATTTT.

This clone was picked up one time. The CDR3 here is CATSRGVSGIGELFF. The CDR3, as DNA: TGTGCCACCAGCAGAGGTGTTAGCGGGATCGGGGAGCTGTTTTTT. The chain has TRBV15 and TRBJ2-2, with 8 nucleotides matching TRBD2. Germline V gene data show CDR1 as LNHNV and CDR2 as YYDKDF (reference sequence). Trimming at V came to 1 base and at J to 7 bases, leaving 5 bases not matched to a gene. The CDR3 is made up of 15 amino acids.

The V call is TRBV4-3, the J call TRBJ2-7; TRBD1 is a possible D gene (6 bases). The V end lost 4 bases, the J end lost 0 bases, and 16 bases lay between the germline ends. CDR1 and CDR2 (germline): LGHNA, YSLEER. The CDR3 sequence is 16 residues long. The CDR3 reads CASSRGRDTSSYEQYF. The DNA for the CDR3 is TGCGCCAGCAGCCGAGGCCGGGACACAAGCTCCTACGAGCAGTACTTC.

The chain combines TRBV6-4 with TRBJ2-1, with 14 bases identical to TRBD2. Trimming took 5 bases from V and 7 from J; bases not matched to a gene: 10. The CDR3 sequence is 17 residues long. Germline CDR1 reads MRHNA; CDR2 reads SNTAGT. The CDR3 nucleotides are TGTGCCAGCAGTCGACTAGCGGGAGGGCCTTCGTGGAATGAGCAGTTCTTC. Its protein product is CASSRLAGGPSWNEQFF.

V is TRBV5-4 and J is TRBJ1-1; TRBD1 aligns across 9 bases. The CDR3 contains 15 residues. Germline V CDR1 and CDR2: SGHNT, YYREEE (reference sequence). The V gene end was trimmed by 4 bases and the J gene end by 1 base; junction bases not matched to a gene: 5. The CDR3 spells CASSLPTGGNTEAFF. The CDR3 DNA reads TGTGCCAGCAGCCTCCCGACAGGGGGGAACACTGAAGCTTTCTTT.

V and J are TRBV18 and TRBJ1-2; 7 bases agree with TRBD1. This CDR3 spans 14 amino acids. V shed 2 bases and J 6 bases; nucleotides not matched to a gene: 6. The germline gives CDR1 KGHSH, CDR2 LQKENI. The CDR3 DNA follows: TGTGCCAGCTCACCAATAGGGACAGTGGATGGCTACACCTTC. This gives the protein CASSPIGTVDGYTF.